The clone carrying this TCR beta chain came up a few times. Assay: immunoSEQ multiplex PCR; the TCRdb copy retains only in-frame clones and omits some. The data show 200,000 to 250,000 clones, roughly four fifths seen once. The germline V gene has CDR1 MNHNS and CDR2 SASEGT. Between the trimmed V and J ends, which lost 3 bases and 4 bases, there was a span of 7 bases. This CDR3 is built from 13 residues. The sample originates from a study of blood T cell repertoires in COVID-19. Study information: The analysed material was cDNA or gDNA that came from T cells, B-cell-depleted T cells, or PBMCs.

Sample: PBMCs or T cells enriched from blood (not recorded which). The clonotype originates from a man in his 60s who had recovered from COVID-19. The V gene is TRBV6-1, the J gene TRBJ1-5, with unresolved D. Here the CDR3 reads CASSDLRNQPQHF. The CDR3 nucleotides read TGTGCCAGCAGTGATCTGAGGAATCAGCCCCAGCATTTT.